These 5 T cell receptor beta chains were all obtained from the same sample, sequenced in a study of shared clonotypes between healthy human individuals. Sequencing was performed with immunoSEQ multiplex PCR; in TCRdb, only in-frame clones are kept and a portion is missing. The repertoire holds some 2,000,000 clones, with almost 96% as singletons. Sequencing input: naive CD4+ T cells sorted from blood. Stated subset: CD45RA+ positively selected. Receptor source: a man younger than 30 in good health.

V and J are TRBV5-1 and TRBJ1-1, with D maybe TRBD1 (6 bases). CDR1 and CDR2 (germline): SGHRS, YFSETQ. V was shortened by 7 bases and J by 0 bases, with 16 bases between the two germline ends. The CDR3 is 15 amino acids. The CDR3 reads CASSSGAGMNTEAFF. CDR3 DNA sequence: TGCGCCAGCTCCTCAGGGGCAGGGATGAACACTGAAGCTTTCTTT.

The chain is built from TRBV5-4 and TRBJ2-2, with 12 bases matching TRBD2. The CDR3 is 17 amino acids. The germline V gene encodes CDR1 SGHNT and CDR2 YYREEE (reference sequence). With 4 bases clipped from V and 6 bases from J, the junction kept 10 bases outside the gene matches. CDR3 nucleotide sequence: TGTGCCAGCAGCCCACAAACCGGGACTAGCGGGTCCGGGGAGCTGTTTTTT. Residues: CASSPQTGTSGSGELFF.

This clone has a single count. This chain connects TRBV5-1 to TRBJ1-2, with TRBD1 identical over 8 bases. The CDR3 sequence is 15 residues long. Germline loops: CDR1 SGHRS, CDR2 YFSETQ. With V trimmed by 3 bases and J by 0 bases, 4 bases remained unmatched. CDR3 residues: CASSSPGQANYGYTF. CDR3 bases: TGCGCCAGCAGCTCTCCGGGACAGGCTAACTATGGCTACACCTTC.

Comment on this clone: Other DNA variants within this sample encode the same CDR3. J is TRBJ1-1 and V is TRBV18, with D possibly being TRBD1 (6 bases). The CDR3 extends over 14 amino acids. V was pared by 6 bases and J by 0 bases, with 11 bases between. The V gene's germline CDR1 is KGHSH and CDR2 LQKENI. CDR3 DNA sequence: TGTGCCAGCTCGCGACAGGCTATGAACACTGAAGCTTTCTTT. Translated, it gives CASSRQAMNTEAFF.

The V gene is TRBV5-1, the J gene TRBJ1-6; tentative D call: TRBD1 (6 bases). The CDR3 spans 17 residues. CDR1 and CDR2 (germline): SGHRS, YFSETQ. Trimming removed 4 bases from V and 0 bases from J, with 14 bases in between. CDR3 protein: CASSGGLIGSYNSPLHF. Here the CDR3 DNA reads TGCGCCAGCAGCGGGGGGCTCATTGGCTCCTATAATTCACCCCTCCACTTT.